A single sample gave rise to the 27 T cell receptor beta chains below, sequenced in a study of blood T cell repertoires in COVID-19. The repertoire was sequenced with immunoSEQ multiplex PCR; TCRdb's copy has only in-frame clones and lacks some. The sample contains roughly 230,000 clones, approximately 80% of which appear only once. Material: peripheral blood. Every receptor here comes from a woman aged 45-65 years with acute or convalescent COVID-19.

The chain employs TRBV18 and TRBJ1-3, with TRBD1 as a possible D gene (6 bases). V dropped 4 bases and J dropped 4 bases, with 11 bases sitting between them. The CDR3 runs to 14 residues. Germline-derived CDR1 and CDR2 are KGHSH and LQKENI. Written as DNA, the CDR3 is TGTGCCAGCTCACTCACAGGGTCCGGAAACACCATATATTTT. Amino acid sequence: CASSLTGSGNTIYF.

The chain links TRBV5-1 to TRBJ2-1, with D hard to call. V was shortened by 1 base and J by 6 bases, with 14 bases between the two germline ends. There are 15 residues in the CDR3. Germline V gives CDR1 SGHRS, CDR2 YFSETQ. CDR3 region: CASSLPNAAFNEQFF. Written as DNA, the CDR3 is TGCGCCAGCAGCTTGCCGAATGCGGCTTTCAATGAGCAGTTCTTC.

The chain uses TRBV2 and TRBJ2-2, with D tentatively TRBD1 (5 bases). The V end was cut by 5 bases, the J end by 1 base, with 14 bases between. Per the germline V gene, CDR1 is SNHLY and CDR2 is FYNNEI. This CDR3 comprises 16 residues. CDR3 in amino acids: CASSFQGLKNTGELFF. CDR3 nucleotide sequence: TGTGCCAGCAGTTTTCAGGGCCTTAAGAACACCGGGGAGCTGTTTTTT. Variable domain in full (rest from reference TRBV2 and TRBJ2-2): EPEVTQTPSHQVTQMGQEVILRCVPISNHLYFYWYRQILGQKVEFLVSFYNNEISEKSEIFDDQFSVERPDGSNFTLKIRSTKLEDSAMYFCASSFQGLKNTGELFFGEGSRLTVL.

The chain couples TRBV19 to TRBJ1-1; D is uncertain. From germline, CDR1 is LNHDA and CDR2 SQIVND (reference sequence). Trimming removed 10 bases from V and 1 base from J, with 16 bases in between. The CDR3 totals 14 residues. In DNA, the CDR3 is TGTGCCACCCTGGGCGAGGGATGGAACACTGAAGCTTTCTTT. Translation gives CATLGEGWNTEAFF.

The CDR3 DNA reads TGTGCCACCAGCAGGTACCCGGGCGGGAGGGTGCCAGATACGCAGTATTTT. This translates into CATSRYPGGRVPDTQYF. The chain is built from TRBV15 and TRBJ2-3; 9 bases align to TRBD2. Germline values: CDR1 LNHNV, CDR2 YYDKDF (reference sequence). CDR3 length: 17 residues. Trimming took 3 bases from V and 4 from J; bases not matched to a gene: 11.

The V and J genes are TRBV19 and TRBJ1-5, with D hard to call. CDR3 length: 16 amino acids. V was pared by 7 bases and J by 2 bases, with 18 bases between. Germline V gene data show CDR1 as LNHDA and CDR2 as SQIVND (reference sequence). The CDR3 region is CASIPTARIRNQPQHF. The CDR3 nucleotides read TGTGCCAGTATCCCTACCGCGCGCATCCGCAATCAGCCCCAGCATTTT.

The J gene is TRBJ1-1, the V gene TRBV3-1 (or the pseudogene TRBV3-2), with unresolved D. Germline V gene data show CDR1 as LGHDT and CDR2 as YNNKEL (reference sequence). The CDR3 runs 12 residues. V gave up 2 bases and J gave up 4 bases, with 5 bases separating them. The CDR3 loop reads CASSQSTTEAFF. The CDR3 DNA follows: TGTGCCAGCAGCCAATCTACCACTGAAGCTTTCTTT.

The rearrangement links TRBV5-4 to TRBJ1-1; TRBD1 agrees at 8 bases. V dropped 1 base and J dropped 6; count of bases not matched to a gene: 8. Germline V gene lookup returns CDR1 SGHNT and CDR2 YYREEE (reference sequence). CDR3 length: 15 amino acids. This CDR3 is CASSLRDRGWAEAFF. In DNA, the CDR3 is TGTGCCAGCAGCTTGAGAGACAGGGGTTGGGCTGAAGCTTTCTTT.

This chain connects TRBV6-5 to TRBJ2-7, with D tentatively TRBD1 (6 bases). In germline, CDR1 is MNHEY, CDR2 SVGAGI. The CDR3 is 15 residues long. V dropped 0 bases and J dropped 2 bases, with 11 bases sitting between them. Here the CDR3 DNA reads TGTGCCAGCAGTTACTCCAGACAGGCCACCTACGAGCAGTACTTC. This sequence encodes CASSYSRQATYEQYF.

The chain has TRBV10-3 and TRBJ2-1; 10 bases are a match to TRBD2. The CDR3 covers 14 residues. After removal of 5 bases from V and 8 bases from J, the junction contained 6 bases not matched to a gene. Germline CDR1 reads ENHRY; CDR2 reads SYGVKD. The CDR3 loop is CAISQASGSYEQFF. The CDR3 region has the DNA TGTGCCATCAGTCAGGCTAGCGGGAGCTATGAGCAGTTCTTC.

The chain recombines TRBV21-1 with TRBJ2-1; the table calls TRBD2, which could not be checked here. TRBV21-1 represents a pseudogene. The CDR3 spans 22 residues. CDR3 coding DNA: TGTGCCAGCAGCACAAAGCCCCTAGCGGGAGGGCCTTTGATTAGGTCCTACAATGAGCAGTTCTTC. This encodes CASSTKPLAGGPLIRSYNEQFF.

The chain combines TRBV7-2 with TRBJ1-1; D is uncertain. The germline V and J ends were trimmed by 2 bases and 2 bases, with 9 bases remaining between them. Germline-derived CDR1 and CDR2 are SGHTA and FQGNSA. The CDR3 covers 14 residues. The CDR3: CASSLPPVNTEAFF. The CDR3 DNA follows: TGTGCCAGCAGCTTACCCCCCGTTAACACTGAAGCTTTCTTT.

The V and J genes are TRBV30 and TRBJ2-5, with 13 bases identical to TRBD2. Germline loops: CDR1 GTSNPN, CDR2 SVGIG (reference sequence). This CDR3 spans 13 amino acids. The ends lost 4 bases at V and 5 bases at J; junction bases unmatched: 1. CDR3 sequence: CAWKLAGGETQYF. CDR3 nucleotides: TGTGCCTGGAAACTAGCGGGAGGGGAGACCCAGTACTTC. Combining the CDR3 with reference TRBV30 and TRBJ2-5 gives the whole variable domain SQTIHQWPATLVQPVGSPLSLECTVEGTSNPNLYWYRQAAGRGLQLLFYSVGIGQISSEVPQNLSASRPQDRQFILSSKKLLLSDSGFYLCAWKLAGGETQYFGPGTRLLVL.

The chain combines TRBV4-2 with TRBJ2-7; TRBD2 agrees at 8 bases. Per germline, CDR1 LGHNA and CDR2 YNFKEQ. The CDR3 sequence is 14 residues long. The V gene end was trimmed by 0 bases and the J gene end by 4 bases; junction bases not matched to a gene: 2. CDR3 DNA sequence: TGTGCCAGCAGCCAAGATCGGGGGGGGTACGAGCAGTACTTC. The encoded protein is CASSQDRGGYEQYF.

This chain connects TRBV5-6 to TRBJ2-5, with a tentative D call TRBD2 (5 bases). Trimming shortened V by 2 bases and J by 4 bases, and 6 bases separated the two germline ends. Per germline, CDR1 SGHDT and CDR2 YYEEEE. This CDR3 region has 12 residues. As DNA, the CDR3 is TGTGCCAGCAGCTTCCTAGCAGAGACCCAGTACTTC. Translated: CASSFLAETQYF.

J is TRBJ1-2 and V is TRBV14; D is uncertain. The CDR3 is made up of 13 amino acids. Looked up from germline, CDR1 is SGHDN and CDR2 is FVKESK. The germline V and J ends were trimmed by 0 bases and 8 bases, with 10 bases remaining between them. The CDR3 loop is CASSQDRRLGYTF. The CDR3 region has the DNA TGTGCCAGCAGCCAAGATCGGAGATTGGGCTACACCTTC.

The DNA for the CDR3 is TGTGCCAGCAGGTCGGGACAGCTCAACACCGGGGAGCTGTTTTTT. This encodes CASRSGQLNTGELFF. The chain joins TRBV6-6 to TRBJ2-2, with TRBD1 matching over 7 bases. The CDR3 length is 15 residues. The V gene end was trimmed by 6 bases and the J gene end by 2 bases; junction bases not matched to a gene: 6. Germline V gene sequence: CDR1 MNHNY, CDR2 SVGAGI (reference sequence).

This clone was counted only a few times. This chain links TRBV7-2 with TRBJ2-2; possible D gene TRBD2, 5 bases. V lost 2 bases to trimming and J lost 4 bases, with 8 bases between them. This CDR3 contains 14 residues. CDR1 is SGHTA and CDR2 is FQGNSA in the germline V gene. DNA of the CDR3: TGTGCCAGCAGCTTAATCGGAGGCACCGGGGAGCTGTTTTTT. Translated: CASSLIGGTGELFF.

V usage is TRBV29-1 and J usage is TRBJ2-2; D possibly corresponds to TRBD2 (6 bases). The V and J ends lost 3 bases and 2 bases respectively, with 7 bases between them. CDR1 and CDR2 from the germline V gene are SQVTM and ANQGSEA. The CDR3 extends over 13 amino acids. CDR3 in amino acids: CSVERENTGELFF. The CDR3 DNA follows: TGCAGCGTTGAGCGGGAAAACACCGGGGAGCTGTTTTTT.

The chain has TRBV28 and TRBJ1-6; TRBD1 is a possible D gene (6 bases). From germline, CDR1 is MDHEN and CDR2 SYDVKM. The CDR3 has 15 amino acids. V lost 3 bases, J lost 7 bases, and 13 bases lay in between. CDR3 residues: CASSLDGTKNSPLHF. The CDR3 DNA sequence: TGTGCCAGCAGTTTGGACGGGACAAAAAATTCACCCCTCCACTTT.

The genes are TRBV7-3 and TRBJ1-5, with D maybe TRBD1 (5 bases). CDR1 is SGHTA and CDR2 is FQGTGA in the germline V gene. The V end was cut by 1 base, the J end by 4 bases, with 11 bases between. The CDR3 runs to 15 residues. The DNA of the CDR3 is TGTGCCAGCAGCTTAAATGGGGGGGAGAATCAGCCCCAGCATTTT. Protein sequence: CASSLNGGENQPQHF.

A word on this clone: Other DNA sequences in the same sample also yield this CDR3. The V gene is TRBV6-5, the J gene TRBJ1-6, with TRBD1 matching 7 bases. Per germline, CDR1 MNHEY and CDR2 SVGAGI. V shed 6 bases, J shed 7 bases, and the junction held 9 bases outside the gene matches. CDR3 length: 15 amino acids. CDR3 DNA: TGTGCCAGCAGCTTGACAGGGCTCGGGAATTCACCCCTCCACTTT. Translating gives CASSLTGLGNSPLHF.

This clone has only one observation. This sequence joins TRBV4-1 and TRBJ2-3; TRBD2 matches at 8 bases. Germline V gene data show CDR1 as MGHRA and CDR2 as YSYEKL. V shed 1 base, J shed 4 bases, and the junction held 10 bases outside the gene matches. This CDR3 comprises 17 residues. The CDR3 protein is CASSQARGTRSSDTQYF. In DNA, the CDR3 is TGCGCCAGCAGCCAAGCTAGAGGGACTAGAAGCTCAGATACGCAGTATTTT.

This clone was counted between two and nine times. The chain recombines TRBV9 with TRBJ2-5, with 8 bases identical to TRBD2. The CDR3 runs 16 residues. V gave up 0 bases and J gave up 4 bases; unmatched junction bases: 8. The germline V gene has CDR1 SGDLS and CDR2 YYNGEE. The CDR3 sequence is CASSVGAGGRLETQYF. As DNA, the CDR3 is TGTGCCAGCAGCGTAGGTGCGGGGGGCCGGTTAGAGACCCAGTACTTC.

The genes are TRBV30 and TRBJ1-1, with 7 bases lining up with TRBD1. CDR3 length equals 17 residues. Unmatched junction bases numbered 13, after V lost 1 base and J lost 2 bases. The germline V gene encodes CDR1 GTSNPN and CDR2 SVGIG (reference sequence). The CDR3 coding sequence is TGTGCCTGGAGTGCCGGACAGGTCTGGACGGGCAACACTGAAGCTTTCTTT. It translates to CAWSAGQVWTGNTEAFF.

The chain links TRBV5-1 to TRBJ2-3, with 12 nucleotides matching TRBD2. Germline CDR1 SGHRS, CDR2 YFSETQ. The CDR3 has 16 residues. Losses at the gene ends were 4 bases for V and 6 bases for J; bases not matched to a gene: 9. The CDR3 loop reads CASSPFLAGGPDTQYF. DNA for the CDR3: TGCGCCAGCAGCCCCTTCCTAGCGGGAGGGCCGGATACGCAGTATTTT. The full variable domain, completed using reference TRBV5-1 and TRBJ2-3, is KAGVTQTPRYLIKTRGQQVTLSCSPISGHRSVSWYQQTPGQGLQFLFEYFSETQRNKGNFPGRFSGRQFSNSRSEMNVSTLELGDSALYLCASSPFLAGGPDTQYFGPGTRLTVL.

This clone was seen once. The chain couples TRBV6-6 to TRBJ1-5, with D possibly TRBD1 on 5 matching bases. This CDR3 contains 15 residues. Germline loops: CDR1 MNHNY, CDR2 SVGAGI (reference sequence). Trimming removed 2 bases from V and 0 bases from J, with 8 bases in between. The CDR3 protein is CASSYRGSSNQPQHF. The CDR3 DNA is TGTGCCAGCAGTTACCGGGGGAGTAGCAATCAGCCCCAGCATTTT.